One and the same sample provided the 23 T cell receptor beta chains below, sequenced in a study of identical twins' blood T cells. One entry per CDR3 protein results from TCRdb running MiXCR on the 5' RACE reads. The sample has about 370,000 distinct CDR3 sequences, around 30% seen once. The sample consisted of PBMCs. These receptors came from a woman aged 18 to 49 in good health.

CDR3 region: CSARDWDSQISGNTIYF. The CDR3 DNA follows: TGCAGTGCTAGGGATTGGGACAGTCAGATCTCTGGAAACACCATATATTTT. V is TRBV20-1 and J is TRBJ1-3; TRBD1 matches at 7 bases. The V segment lost 3 bases and the J segment 0 bases; nucleotides outside the gene matches: 11. Germline lookup yields CDR1 DFQATT and CDR2 SNEGSKA (reference sequence). CDR3 length: 17 amino acids.

This clonotype was recorded a few times. The chain is built from TRBV5-5 and TRBJ1-6; 8 nucleotides match TRBD1. There are 18 residues in the CDR3. The V gene's germline CDR1 is SGHKS and CDR2 YYEKEE (reference sequence). V was pared by 1 base and J by 7 bases, with 13 bases of the junction left unmatched. The CDR3 loop is CASSLRGTGLGGNSPLHF. The CDR3 DNA follows: TGTGCCAGCAGCTTGAGGGGGACAGGACTCGGCGGGAATTCACCCCTCCACTTT.

This clonotype has a count of ten or more. The chain carries TRBV10-3 and TRBJ1-1; D remains ambiguous. This CDR3 spans 14 amino acids. V was pared by 2 bases and J by 4 bases, with 11 bases between. Germline V lookup: CDR1 ENHRY, CDR2 SYGVKD. In nucleotides, the CDR3 is TGTGCCATCAGTGAGAACAGATTGAGCACTGAAGCTTTCTTT. As protein: CAISENRLSTEAFF.

The chain employs TRBV12-3 or TRBV12-4 and TRBJ1-1, with D maybe TRBD1 (5 bases). The CDR3 sequence is 11 residues long. Trimming removed 2 bases from V and 8 bases from J, with 6 bases in between. The DNA of the CDR3 is TGTGCCAGCAGTTTATCAGGGGAAGCTTTCTTT. It codes for CASSLSGEAFF.

About this clonotype itself: This may come from a read error, since a much larger clone is one base off. The CDR3 region has the DNA TGTGCCAGCACCGGTCCGGTGGGCCAAAACACCGGGGAGCTGTTTTTT. Encoded protein: CASTGPVGQNTGELFF. The V and J genes are TRBV11-2 and TRBJ2-2; D ambiguous. Germline V lookup: CDR1 SGHAT, CDR2 FQNNGV. The V end lost 7 bases, the J end lost 2 bases, and 17 bases lay between the germline ends. CDR3 length: 16 amino acids.

As DNA, the CDR3 is TGTGCCAGCAGCCAAGTCCACTCTTCCTATGGCTACACCTTC. This gives the protein CASSQVHSSYGYTF. The chain has TRBV14 and TRBJ1-2, with D uncertain. Trimming took off 1 base at V and 4 bases at J, with 10 bases between the two ends. The CDR3 is 14 amino acids. Per the germline V gene, CDR1 is SGHDN and CDR2 is FVKESK.

The chain couples TRBV9 to TRBJ1-1, with D uncertain. This CDR3 has 14 residues. The germline V and J ends were trimmed by 1 base and 9 bases, with 16 bases remaining between them. Looked up from germline, CDR1 is SGDLS and CDR2 is YYNGEE. The CDR3 protein is CASSVRRTGDKAFF. Written as DNA, the CDR3 is TGTGCCAGCAGCGTAAGACGGACTGGGGATAAAGCTTTCTTT.

This clonotype was observed a handful of times. This rearrangement joins TRBV2 to TRBJ1-6; tentative D call: TRBD1 (5 bases). Between the trimmed V and J ends, which lost 7 bases and 11 bases, there was a span of 21 bases. The V gene's germline CDR1 is SNHLY and CDR2 FYNNEI. CDR3 length: 15 amino acids. In DNA form, the CDR3 reads TGTGCCAGCATCCCTTCGCAGCAGGGCAGAGCACCCCTCCACTTT. Translating gives CASIPSQQGRAPLHF.

This rearrangement joins TRBV3-1 to TRBJ1-1; tentatively, D is TRBD1 (5 bases). Looked up from germline, CDR1 is LGHDT and CDR2 is YNNKEL (reference sequence). Trimming cost V 7 bases and J 5 bases, with 14 bases left between them. The CDR3 has 13 residues. CDR3 DNA sequence: TGTGCCAGCACCTCCGGGGGAGGGACTGAAGCTTTCTTT. Translating gives CASTSGGGTEAFF.

This clonotype has ten or more counts. CDR3 in amino acids: CASSLSLPRDYYNEQFF. CDR3 sequence (DNA): TGCGCCAGCAGCTTATCTCTTCCCAGAGACTACTACAATGAGCAGTTCTTC. J is TRBJ2-1 and V is TRBV5-1; D may be TRBD2 (5 bases). Germline lookup yields CDR1 SGHRS and CDR2 YFSETQ. V was trimmed by 2 bases and J by 3 bases, leaving 18 bases between them. The CDR3 loop spans 17 amino acids.

This chain joins TRBV19 and TRBJ1-1; 10 bases agree with TRBD1. CDR3 length: 14 residues. Germline values: CDR1 LNHDA, CDR2 SQIVND (reference sequence). V dropped 8 bases and J dropped 11; count of bases not matched to a gene: 14. Here the CDR3 DNA reads TGTGCCAGTGAGACAGGGGGCGGGATGGCAACGGCTTTCTTT. Its translation is CASETGGGMATAFF.

The rearrangement uses TRBV12-3 or TRBV12-4 and TRBJ2-1; no clear D gene. The CDR3 runs to 17 residues. V was shortened by 3 bases and J by 0 bases, with 15 bases between the two germline ends. CDR3 DNA: TGTGCCAGCAGTTTTGGGCGTCTATTTGGCTCCTACAATGAGCAGTTCTTC. Encoded protein: CASSFGRLFGSYNEQFF.

This clonotype was counted only a few times. J is TRBJ2-7 and V is TRBV6-4; D is uncertain. Germline V CDR1 and CDR2: MRHNA, SNTAGT. This CDR3 contains 11 residues. V was cut by 1 base and J by 6 bases, with 4 bases left in between. CDR3 protein: CASSDWAEQYF. In nucleotides, the CDR3 is TGTGCCAGCAGTGACTGGGCCGAGCAGTACTTC.

This clonotype has ten or more counts. The genes are TRBV5-1 and TRBJ1-4, with no clear D. CDR1 and CDR2 from the germline V gene are SGHRS and YFSETQ. The CDR3 is 16 amino acids. Trimming removed 0 bases at V and 8 bases at J, with 17 bases between. The CDR3 DNA sequence: TGCGCCAGCAGCTTGGGCCCCAGGAGGTCGGAGGAAAAACTGTTTTTT. Its translation: CASSLGPRRSEEKLFF.

Notes on this clonotype: At one end, the junction sequence differs from germline, possibly due to a read error. The chain combines TRBV5-1 with TRBJ1-6; 7 nucleotides match TRBD1. Germline V gives CDR1 SGHRS, CDR2 YFSETQ. This CDR3 contains 14 residues. CDR3 sequence: CASSLGQTNSPLYF. The CDR3 coding sequence is TGCGCCAGCAGCCTGGGACAGACTAATTCACCCCTCTACTTT.

This clonotype was observed at least ten times. V is TRBV20-1 and J is TRBJ2-1; TRBD2 matches 9 bases. J gave up 6 bases and V 5 bases, and 5 bases lay outside the gene matches. Germline V CDR1 and CDR2: DFQATT, SNEGSKA (reference sequence). The CDR3 sequence is 13 residues long. CDR3 nucleotide sequence: TGCAGTGCTTGGGGCGGGAGGGCCAATGAGCAGTTCTTC. Translated: CSAWGGRANEQFF.

This clonotype was seen more than once but under ten times. The chain is built from TRBV7-2 and TRBJ2-3; D ambiguous. Trimming took off 2 bases at V and 1 base at J, with 13 bases between the two ends. From germline, CDR1 is SGHTA and CDR2 FQGNSA. The CDR3 totals 16 residues. The CDR3 sequence is CASSLPASRGTDTQYF. In DNA, the CDR3 is TGTGCCAGCAGCTTACCAGCGAGCAGAGGCACAGATACGCAGTATTTT.

This clonotype was counted many times. The rearrangement links TRBV10-3 to TRBJ1-1; TRBD1 aligns across 7 bases. Trimming took 3 bases from V and 2 from J; bases not matched to a gene: 6. The CDR3 contains 15 residues. Germline values: CDR1 ENHRY, CDR2 SYGVKD. The CDR3 DNA reads TGTGCCATCAGTGAACCAGGGGGAGGTAACACTGAAGCTTTCTTT. It translates to CAISEPGGGNTEAFF.

J is TRBJ1-6 and V is TRBV2; D gene uncertain. V was shortened by 7 bases and J by 10 bases, with 14 bases between the two germline ends. Germline V CDR1 and CDR2: SNHLY, FYNNEI. This CDR3 contains 13 residues. The CDR3 is CASMNQVRSPLHF. The CDR3 nucleotides read TGTGCCAGCATGAATCAAGTTCGGTCACCCCTCCACTTT.

This clonotype appeared a few times. The V and J genes are TRBV3-1 and TRBJ2-7; unclear D gene. Looked up from germline, CDR1 is LGHDT and CDR2 is YNNKEL (reference sequence). This CDR3 comprises 13 residues. Trimming took off 2 bases at V and 0 bases at J, with 5 bases between the two ends. The CDR3 sequence is CASSQRTSYEQYF. CDR3 nucleotides: TGTGCCAGCAGCCAACGAACCTCCTACGAGCAGTACTTC.

This clonotype was picked up many times. One end of the junction does not line up with germline, which may come from a read error. The chain links TRBV29-1 to TRBJ1-5; TRBD1 might be the D (6 bases). From germline, CDR1 is SQVTM and CDR2 ANQGSEA. This CDR3 comprises 12 residues. For the CDR3, the DNA is TGCAGTGTTGGGGGCGGCAATCAGCCCCAGCATTTT. Translation: CSVGGGNQPQHF.

This clonotype was counted a few times. The chain is built from TRBV29-1 and TRBJ1-4; D not resolved. Trimming shortened V by 7 bases and J by 3 bases, and 6 bases separated the two germline ends. In germline, CDR1 is SQVTM, CDR2 ANQGSEA. The CDR3 is 11 residues long. The CDR3 region is CSGEANEKLFF. The CDR3 nucleotides are TGCAGCGGGGAGGCTAATGAAAAACTGTTTTTT.

This chain uses TRBV28 with TRBJ2-1, with D perhaps being TRBD1 or TRBD2 (5 bases each). V lost 4 bases to trimming and J lost 10 bases, with 17 bases between them. The CDR3 totals 14 residues. The germline V gene encodes CDR1 MDHEN and CDR2 SYDVKM. DNA of the CDR3: TGTGCCAGCAGTTCCCCCTCTCGTTGGGGGGAGCAGTTCTTC. Amino acids: CASSSPSRWGEQFF.